This TCR beta chain was sequenced in a study of OX40 agonist ivuxolimab in advanced cancers. This CDR3 has 12 residues. Between the trimmed V and J ends, which lost 3 bases and 7 bases, there was a span of 8 bases. CDR1 and CDR2 (germline): SNHLY, FYNNEI. Assay used: immunoSEQ multiplex PCR; TCRdb lists only in-frame clones, some missing. The sample holds about 63,000 clones; 85% to 90% are singletons and the top ten take less than 14%. Here the sequenced sample was CD4+ or CD8+ T cells sorted from blood, taken in a trial of the OX40 agonist ivuxolimab. This chain joins TRBV2 and TRBJ2-3; perhaps TRBD1 as D (5 bases). This receptor was obtained from an adult with an advanced solid tumor such as melanoma, head and neck, liver or kidney cancer. The CDR3 sequence is CASSDDRNTQYF. The CDR3 DNA is TGTGCCAGCAGTGATGACAGAAATACGCAGTATTTT.